The clone carrying this T cell receptor (beta chain) was seen repeatedly, ten times or more. As yet, its antigen is unknown. This CDR3 is 14 amino acids long. Trimming removed 3 bases at V and 1 base at J, with 6 bases between. This sample is drawn from a study of T-cell memory formation after mild COVID-19. General study findings and limits: CD8+ contracting clones occupied EMRA, while CD4+ ones occupied mainly CM and EM. Contracting clones, day 15 to 85, had balanced CD4/CD8, and later expanders favored CD4+.

TCRdb used MiXCR to reprocess the 5' RACE reads, holding one entry per CDR3 protein. The sample holds about 610,000 distinct CDR3 sequences; roughly 17% are singletons and the top ten take 8.1%. Source material: PBMCs or a T cell subset sorted from them (not recorded which). The chain joins TRBV12-3 or TRBV12-4 to TRBJ2-2; D unresolved. The sequence derives from an adult woman who had mild COVID-19 (a few samples of this study predate the infection). Cell type and time point are not known. The CDR3 DNA follows: TGTGCCAGCAGTTTGAACCAGAACACCGGGGAGCTGTTTTTT. Translation: CASSLNQNTGELFF.